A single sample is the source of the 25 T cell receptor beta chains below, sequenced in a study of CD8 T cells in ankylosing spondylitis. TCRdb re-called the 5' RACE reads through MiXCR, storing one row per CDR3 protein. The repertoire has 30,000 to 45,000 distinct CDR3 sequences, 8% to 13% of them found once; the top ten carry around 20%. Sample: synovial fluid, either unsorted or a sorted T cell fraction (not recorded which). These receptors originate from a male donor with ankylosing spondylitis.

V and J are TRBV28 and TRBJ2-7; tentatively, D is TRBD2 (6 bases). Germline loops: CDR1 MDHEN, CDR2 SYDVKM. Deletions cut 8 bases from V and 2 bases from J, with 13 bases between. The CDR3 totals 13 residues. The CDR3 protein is CASLGLTTYEQYF. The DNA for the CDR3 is TGTGCCAGCCTGGGACTGACTACCTACGAGCAGTACTTC.

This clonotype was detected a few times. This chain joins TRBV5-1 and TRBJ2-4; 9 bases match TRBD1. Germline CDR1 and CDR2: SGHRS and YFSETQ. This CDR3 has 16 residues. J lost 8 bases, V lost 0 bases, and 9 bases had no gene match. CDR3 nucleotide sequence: TGCGCCAGCAGCTTGGTGGGGACGGACAGGGGAGACATTCAGTACTTC. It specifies CASSLVGTDRGDIQYF.

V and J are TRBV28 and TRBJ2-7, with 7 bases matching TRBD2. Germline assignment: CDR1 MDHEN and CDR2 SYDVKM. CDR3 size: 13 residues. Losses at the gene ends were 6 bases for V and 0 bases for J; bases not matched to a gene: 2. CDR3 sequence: CASSRGSSYEQYF. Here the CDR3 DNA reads TGTGCCAGCAGCCGCGGGAGCTCCTACGAGCAGTACTTC. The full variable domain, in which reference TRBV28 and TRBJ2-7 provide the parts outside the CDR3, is DVKVTQSSRYLVKRTGEKVFLECVQDMDHENMFWYRQDPGLGLRLIYFSYDVKMKEKGDIPEGYSVSREKKERFSLILESASTNQTSMYLCASSRGSSYEQYFGPGTRLTVT.

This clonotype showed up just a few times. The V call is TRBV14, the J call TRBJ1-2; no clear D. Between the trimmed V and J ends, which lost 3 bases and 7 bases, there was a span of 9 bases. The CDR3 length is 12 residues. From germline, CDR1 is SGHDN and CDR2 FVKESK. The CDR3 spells CASSQTGPGYTF. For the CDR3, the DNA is TGTGCCAGCAGCCAGACGGGCCCTGGCTACACCTTC.

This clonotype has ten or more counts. This chain's CDR3 is CASSGTVRHEQYF. In nucleotides, the CDR3 is TGCGCCAGCAGCGGGACCGTAAGGCACGAGCAGTACTTC. This chain connects TRBV5-1 to TRBJ2-7; D assignment may be TRBD1 or TRBD2 (5 bases each). This CDR3 has 13 amino acids. CDR1 and CDR2 from the germline V gene are SGHRS and YFSETQ. Trimming cost V 4 bases and J 5 bases, with 13 bases left between them. The full variable domain, completed using reference TRBV5-1 and TRBJ2-7, is KAGVTQTPRYLIKTRGQQVTLSCSPISGHRSVSWYQQTPGQGLQFLFEYFSETQRNKGNFPGRFSGRQFSNSRSEMNVSTLELGDSALYLCASSGTVRHEQYFGPGTRLTVT.

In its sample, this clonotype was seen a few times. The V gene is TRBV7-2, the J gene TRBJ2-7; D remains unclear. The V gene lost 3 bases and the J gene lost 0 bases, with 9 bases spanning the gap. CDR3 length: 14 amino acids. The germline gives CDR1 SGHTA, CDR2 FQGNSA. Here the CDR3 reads CASSFSQSSYEQYF. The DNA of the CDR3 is TGTGCCAGCAGCTTCTCCCAGTCCTCCTACGAGCAGTACTTC.

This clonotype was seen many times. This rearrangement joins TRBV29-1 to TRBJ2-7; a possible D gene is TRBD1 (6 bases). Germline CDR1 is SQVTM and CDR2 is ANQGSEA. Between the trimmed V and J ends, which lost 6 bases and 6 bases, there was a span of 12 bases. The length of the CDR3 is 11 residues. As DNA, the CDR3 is TGCAGCGTAGTACAGGGCCCCGAGCAGTACTTC. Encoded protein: CSVVQGPEQYF.

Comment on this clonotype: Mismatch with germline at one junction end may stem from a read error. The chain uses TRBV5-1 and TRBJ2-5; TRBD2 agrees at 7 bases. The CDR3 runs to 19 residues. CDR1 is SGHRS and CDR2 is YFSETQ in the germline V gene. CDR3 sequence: CTSSLARTASGEGGETQYF. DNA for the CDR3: TGCACCAGCAGCTTGGCCAGGACTGCTAGCGGAGAGGGCGGAGAGACCCAGTACTTC.

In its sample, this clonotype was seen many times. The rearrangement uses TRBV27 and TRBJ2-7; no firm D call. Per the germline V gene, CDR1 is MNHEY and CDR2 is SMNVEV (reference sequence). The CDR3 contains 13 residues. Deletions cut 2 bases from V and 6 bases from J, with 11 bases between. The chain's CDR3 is CASSLAVHFEQYF. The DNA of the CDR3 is TGTGCCAGCAGTTTAGCGGTACACTTCGAGCAGTACTTC.

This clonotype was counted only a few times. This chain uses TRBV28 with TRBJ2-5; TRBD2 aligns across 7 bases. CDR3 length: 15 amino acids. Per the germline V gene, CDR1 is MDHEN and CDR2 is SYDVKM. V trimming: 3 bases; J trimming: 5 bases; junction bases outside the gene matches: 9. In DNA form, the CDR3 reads TGTGCCAGCAGTTTGGGTGTGGGAGGGGCTGAGACCCAGTACTTC. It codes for CASSLGVGGAETQYF. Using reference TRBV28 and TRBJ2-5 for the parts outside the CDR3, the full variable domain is DVKVTQSSRYLVKRTGEKVFLECVQDMDHENMFWYRQDPGLGLRLIYFSYDVKMKEKGDIPEGYSVSREKKERFSLILESASTNQTSMYLCASSLGVGGAETQYFGPGTRLLVL.

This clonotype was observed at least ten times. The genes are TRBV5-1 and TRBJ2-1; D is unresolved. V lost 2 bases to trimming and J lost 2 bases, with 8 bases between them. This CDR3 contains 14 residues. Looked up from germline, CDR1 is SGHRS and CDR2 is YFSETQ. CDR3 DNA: TGCGCCAGCAGCTTAGGTTCTACCTACAATGAGCAGTTCTTC. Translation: CASSLGSTYNEQFF.

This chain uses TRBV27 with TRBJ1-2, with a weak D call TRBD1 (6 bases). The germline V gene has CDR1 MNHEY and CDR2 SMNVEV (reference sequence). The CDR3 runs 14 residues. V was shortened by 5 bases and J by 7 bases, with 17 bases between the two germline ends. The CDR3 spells CASSPLQGLFGYTF. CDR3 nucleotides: TGTGCCAGCAGTCCACTACAGGGATTATTTGGCTACACCTTC.

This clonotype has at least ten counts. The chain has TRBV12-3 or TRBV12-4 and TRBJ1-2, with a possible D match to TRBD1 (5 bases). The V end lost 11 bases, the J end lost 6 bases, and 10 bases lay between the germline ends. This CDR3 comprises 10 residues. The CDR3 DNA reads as TGTGCCGCCGGAGGGGATGGCTACACCTTC. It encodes CAAGGDGYTF.

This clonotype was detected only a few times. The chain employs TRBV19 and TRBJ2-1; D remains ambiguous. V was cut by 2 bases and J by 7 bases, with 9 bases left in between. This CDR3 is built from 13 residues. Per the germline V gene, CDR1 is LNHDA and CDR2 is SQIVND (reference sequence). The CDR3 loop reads CASSIRSVNEQFF. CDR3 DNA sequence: TGTGCCAGTAGTATACGTTCGGTTAATGAGCAGTTCTTC.

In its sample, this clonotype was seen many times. The CDR3 sequence: CSVVLAGSYEQYF. The DNA of the CDR3 is TGCAGCGTTGTTTTGGCAGGTTCCTACGAGCAGTACTTC. The V call is TRBV29-1, the J call TRBJ2-7; D ambiguous. The germline V gene encodes CDR1 SQVTM and CDR2 ANQGSEA. V lost 4 bases and J 1 base, leaving 11 bases between the germline ends. The CDR3 covers 13 residues.

Written as DNA, the CDR3 is TGTGCCAGCAGCCAGGGAAATCTGCATGGCTACACCTTC. Translated: CASSQGNLHGYTF. V usage is TRBV6-1 and J usage is TRBJ1-2; tentatively, D is TRBD1 (5 bases). Per germline, CDR1 MNHNS and CDR2 SASEGT. This CDR3 contains 13 residues. The V and J ends lost 6 bases and 6 bases respectively, with 14 bases between them.

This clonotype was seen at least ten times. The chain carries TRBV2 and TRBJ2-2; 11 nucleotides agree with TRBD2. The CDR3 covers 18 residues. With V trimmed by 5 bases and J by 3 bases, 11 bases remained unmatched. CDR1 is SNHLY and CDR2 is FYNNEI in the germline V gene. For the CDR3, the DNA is TGTGCCAGCAGTCGACCATTAGCGGGAGGGGAGGACACCGGGGAGCTGTTTTTT. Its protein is CASSRPLAGGEDTGELFF. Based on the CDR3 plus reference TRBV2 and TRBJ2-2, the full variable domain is EPEVTQTPSHQVTQMGQEVILRCVPISNHLYFYWYRQILGQKVEFLVSFYNNEISEKSEIFDDQFSVERPDGSNFTLKIRSTKLEDSAMYFCASSRPLAGGEDTGELFFGEGSRLTVL.

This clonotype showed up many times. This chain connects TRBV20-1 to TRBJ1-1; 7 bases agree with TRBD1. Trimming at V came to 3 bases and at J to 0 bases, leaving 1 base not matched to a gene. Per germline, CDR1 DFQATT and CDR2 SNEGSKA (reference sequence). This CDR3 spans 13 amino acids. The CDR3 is CSARGQLNTEAFF. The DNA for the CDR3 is TGCAGTGCTAGGGGACAGTTGAACACTGAAGCTTTCTTT.

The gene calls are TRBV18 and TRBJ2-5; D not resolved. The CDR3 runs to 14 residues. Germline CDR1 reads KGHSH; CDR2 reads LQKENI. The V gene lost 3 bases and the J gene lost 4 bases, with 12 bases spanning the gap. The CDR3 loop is CASSPFAKGETQYF. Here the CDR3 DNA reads TGTGCCAGCTCACCCTTTGCCAAGGGAGAGACCCAGTACTTC.

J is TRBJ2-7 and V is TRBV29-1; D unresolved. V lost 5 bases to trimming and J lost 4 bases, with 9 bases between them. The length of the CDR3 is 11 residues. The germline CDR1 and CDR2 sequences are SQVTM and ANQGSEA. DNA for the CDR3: TGCAGCGTTAGGGTGTCTTACGAGCAGTACTTC. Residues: CSVRVSYEQYF.

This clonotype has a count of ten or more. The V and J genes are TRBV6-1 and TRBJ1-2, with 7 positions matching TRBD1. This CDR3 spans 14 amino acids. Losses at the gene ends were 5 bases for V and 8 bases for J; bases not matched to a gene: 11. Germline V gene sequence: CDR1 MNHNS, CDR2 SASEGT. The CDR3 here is CASSPQGGSIGYTF. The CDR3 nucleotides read TGTGCCAGCAGTCCCCAGGGGGGATCTATCGGCTACACCTTC.

CDR3 residues: CSARPDINILETQYF. DNA for the CDR3: TGCAGTGCTAGGCCGGATATAAACATCTTGGAGACCCAGTACTTC. The gene calls are TRBV20-1 and TRBJ2-5; D uncertain. Germline V CDR1 and CDR2: DFQATT, SNEGSKA (reference sequence). V lost 3 bases, J lost 5 bases, and 19 bases lay in between. The CDR3 has 15 residues.

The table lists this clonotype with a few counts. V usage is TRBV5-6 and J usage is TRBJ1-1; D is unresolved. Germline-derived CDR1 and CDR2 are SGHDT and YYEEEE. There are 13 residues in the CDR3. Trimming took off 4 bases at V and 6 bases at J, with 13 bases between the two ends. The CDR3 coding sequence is TGTGCCAGCAGCCATAAGAGTGTGGCTGAAGCTTTCTTT. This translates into CASSHKSVAEAFF.

CDR3 coding DNA: TGCAGCGTTCGGACAGGGGTAGATTCACCCCTCCACTTT. Encoded protein: CSVRTGVDSPLHF. V usage is TRBV29-1 and J usage is TRBJ1-6, with 9 bases matching TRBD1. The V gene's germline CDR1 is SQVTM and CDR2 ANQGSEA. The CDR3 runs 13 residues. The V and J ends lost 5 bases and 8 bases, in that order; junction bases with no gene match: 4.

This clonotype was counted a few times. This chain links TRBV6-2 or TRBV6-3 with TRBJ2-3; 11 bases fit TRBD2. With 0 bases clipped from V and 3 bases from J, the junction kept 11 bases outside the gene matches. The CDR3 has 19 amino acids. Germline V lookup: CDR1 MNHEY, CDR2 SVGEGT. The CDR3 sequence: CASSYSIIGLAGSTDTQYF. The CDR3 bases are TGTGCCAGCAGTTACTCTATCATCGGACTAGCGGGTTCTACAGATACGCAGTATTTT.